This T cell receptor beta chain is from a study of blood T cell repertoires in COVID-19. About the research overall: Donors in the United States, Italy and Spain gave samples during acute or convalescent COVID-19.

Participants spanned ages roughly 18 to 95 years and resided in fewer than 30 US areas. Resolution of symptoms, clearance, or two negative PCRs was present in recovered Cohort 3 donors. CDR1 LGHDT and CDR2 YNNKEL come from the germline V gene (reference sequence). The germline V and J ends were trimmed by 0 bases and 1 base, with 12 bases remaining between them. The CDR3 contains 16 residues. Sequencing used immunoSEQ multiplex PCR; TCRdb keeps in-frame clones, though not all of them. The repertoire holds about 270,000 clones, with roughly 90% as singletons. V and J are TRBV3-1 (or the pseudogene TRBV3-2) and TRBJ2-5, with D unclear. The source of this sequence is a woman aged 45-65 years who had recovered from COVID-19. The sample taken for sequencing was PBMCs or T cells enriched from blood (not recorded which). CDR3 amino acids: CASSQDALGGQETQYF. CDR3 bases: TGTGCCAGCAGCCAAGATGCCCTAGGCGGCCAAGAGACCCAGTACTTC.